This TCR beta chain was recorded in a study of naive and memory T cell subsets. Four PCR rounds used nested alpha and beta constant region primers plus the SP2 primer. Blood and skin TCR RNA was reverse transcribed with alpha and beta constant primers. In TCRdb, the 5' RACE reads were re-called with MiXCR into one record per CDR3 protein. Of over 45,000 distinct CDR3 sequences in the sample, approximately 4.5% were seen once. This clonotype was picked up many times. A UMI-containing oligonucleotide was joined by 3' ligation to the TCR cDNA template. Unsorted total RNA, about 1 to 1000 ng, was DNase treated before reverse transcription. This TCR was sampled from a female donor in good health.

The CDR3 DNA sequence: TGTGCCTGGAGTGGCCAGGGCGGCGGCTACACCTTC. Protein: CAWSGQGGGYTF. The V and J genes are TRBV30 and TRBJ1-2; a possible D gene is TRBD1 (5 bases). Trimming pared 1 base from V and 8 bases from J, leaving 11 bases between. This CDR3 is built from 12 residues. Germline V gene lookup returns CDR1 GTSNPN and CDR2 SVGIG (reference sequence).